This T cell receptor beta chain was sequenced during a study of blood T cell repertoires in COVID-19 (dated by TCRdb to 2019 to 2021). Notes on the research overall: Samples covering the acute and convalescent phases of COVID-19 were provided by collaborators in the United States, Italy and Spain. The material from the prospective study consisted of cDNA or gDNA derived from T cells, B-cell-depleted T cells, or PBMCs. Subjects who had been exposed to COVID-19, were actively infected with it, or had recovered from it provided the deeply sampled blood TCRbeta repertoires that made up the dataset. The repertoires were released in a freely available public database intended as a resource for research on the immune response to SARS-CoV-2. The samples were drawn from two sources: the first 160 participants of the ongoing ImmuneRACE study, and fewer than 1,500 subjects contributed by 6 global collaborators. Sample metadata almost always included a de-identified subject ID, COVID-19 status, age in years and sex. HLA class I and class II types, where available, came from metadata supplied by the sample provider rather than from assay-based typing.

Here is what the overall study found, with its caveats: The quantity of clinical and demographic metadata differed by source and by participant and was supplied without curation.

As for this clone: The antigen it binds to is not known. No quality values exist for individual bases; no much larger clone is one base distant.

The immunoSEQ Assay, a bias-controlled multiplex PCR, was used to amplify TCRbeta CDR3 regions from genomic DNA. The authors processed their data as follows. Within the assay, amplification of reference gene primers was used to estimate how many nucleated cells each sample contained. To quantify the absolute abundance of each unique TCRbeta CDR3 rearrangement, sequence reads were collapsed and filtered. For each sample, productive Simpson clonality was calculated as the square root of Simpson's diversity index across productive rearrangements. TCRdb's version of the immuneACCESS table is confined to in-frame rearrangements and falls short of the full clone set. An unresolved V gene accounts for under half of the shortfall where checked; the remainder is of unknown origin. That table supplies the V and J calls and clone size; D and trimming were determined from the DNA. Counted in this sample were 60,000 to 85,000 clones; around 84% of them appeared once. In total, the top ten clones hold 11% of the sample.

In Seattle, one collaborating source enrolled patients while the infection was active and tracked those patients longitudinally over the course of disease. The collaborating institutions used their own protocols to collect whole blood in K2EDTA tubes. For TCRbeta analysis, collaborator samples were shipped as frozen whole blood, as isolated PBMCs, or as DNA extracted from either sample type. V drops 7 bases and J drops 4 bases, leaving 11 bases in between. The CDR3, from cysteine to phenylalanine, totals 14 residues. The sequence is cut down to CDR3 DNA, 42 bases in frame from base 1. CDR1 and CDR2 (MNHEY, SMNVEV) derive from the germline V gene (reference sequence).

Sample: peripheral blood. The clonotype was recovered from a man in his sixties with COVID-19, enrolled during active disease. The rearrangement joined TRBV27 to TRBJ1-6, with no confident D gene call. The sequenced DNA is TGTGCCAGCAACAAACTGGAGTATAATTCACCCCTCCACTTT. Translated, it reads CASNKLEYNSPLHF.